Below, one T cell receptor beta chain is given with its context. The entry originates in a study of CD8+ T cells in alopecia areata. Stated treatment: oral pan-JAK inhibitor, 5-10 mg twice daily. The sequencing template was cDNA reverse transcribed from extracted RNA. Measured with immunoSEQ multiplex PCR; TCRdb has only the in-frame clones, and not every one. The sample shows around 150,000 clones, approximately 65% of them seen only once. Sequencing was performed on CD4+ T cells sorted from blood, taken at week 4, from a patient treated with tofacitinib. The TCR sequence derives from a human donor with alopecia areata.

The CDR3 loop is CSVAGKNIQYF. CDR3 DNA sequence: TGCAGTGTGGCAGGGAAAAACATTCAGTACTTC. The V call is TRBV20-1, the J call TRBJ2-4; maybe TRBD1 (5 bases). Deletions cut 7 bases from V and 4 bases from J, with 8 bases between. From germline, CDR1 is DFQATT and CDR2 SNEGSKA (reference sequence). The CDR3 has 11 amino acids.